Shown below are 3 T cell receptor beta chains from a single sample sequenced in a study of beta chain features in type 1 diabetes. The isolated RNA, all of it, was reverse transcribed, so expressed TCRB transcripts were what got sequenced. The data were produced by immunoSEQ multiplex PCR, yet TCRdb's version contains in-frame clones alone and is incomplete. This table has roughly 230,000 clones, over 7.5% appearing once. Sequences were obtained from naive CD4+ T cells from blood. The receptors shown here come from a woman younger than 30 in good health.

The chain combines TRBV6-6 with TRBJ1-1, with TRBD1 as a possible D gene (6 bases). This CDR3 comprises 14 residues. Germline CDR1 and CDR2: MNHNY and SVGAGI (reference sequence). The V end was cut by 7 bases, the J end by 0 bases, with 12 bases between. The DNA of the CDR3 is TGTGCCAGCAAGGATGGGGGCCTGAACACTGAAGCTTTCTTT. It codes for CASKDGGLNTEAFF.

V is TRBV6-6 and J is TRBJ2-7, with TRBD2 matching over 13 bases. Germline loops: CDR1 MNHNY, CDR2 SVGAGI (reference sequence). V lost 5 bases to trimming and J lost 7 bases; unmatched junction nucleotides: 2. The CDR3 consists of 13 residues. CDR3 DNA: TGTGCCAGCAGTCAGGGACTAGCGGGAGAGCAGTACTTC. Amino acid sequence: CASSQGLAGEQYF.

The gene calls are TRBV9 and TRBJ2-1; D perhaps matches TRBD2 (6 bases). The CDR3 contains 16 residues. Germline V gene sequence: CDR1 SGDLS, CDR2 YYNGEE. The V end was cut by 7 bases, the J end by 0 bases, with 17 bases between. The CDR3 here is CASGDSRASSYNEQFF. CDR3 sequence (DNA): TGTGCCAGCGGGGACTCCAGGGCCAGCTCCTACAATGAGCAGTTCTTC.